The 18 T cell receptor beta chains listed next were all sequenced from one sample in a study of T cell responses to AZD1222 COVID-19 vaccine. TCRdb's copy holds only in-frame clones and misses some; the assay was immunoSEQ multiplex PCR. In the table there are approximately 140,000 clones, approximately 92% of which are singletons. Material: peripheral blood, obtained 28 days after the second AZD1222 dose. Receptor source: an adult who received the AZD1222 COVID-19 vaccine.

This clone was detected once. The rearrangement uses TRBV6-5 and TRBJ2-3; perhaps TRBD2 as D (6 bases). This CDR3 contains 13 residues. The V end lost 11 bases, the J end lost 6 bases, and 18 bases lay between the germline ends. The germline V gene has CDR1 MNHEY and CDR2 SVGAGI. The CDR3 protein is CAGSGGELDTQYF. CDR3 nucleotides: TGTGCCGGTAGCGGAGGGGAGTTGGATACGCAGTATTTT.

This chain uses TRBV30 with TRBJ1-5, with unresolved D. V was clipped by 1 base and J by 0 bases, with 7 bases between them. The CDR3 covers 14 residues. Germline V CDR1 and CDR2: GTSNPN, SVGIG (reference sequence). CDR3 loop: CAWSAGFSNQPQHF. CDR3 in DNA: TGTGCCTGGAGTGCCGGGTTTAGCAATCAGCCCCAGCATTTT.

This chain connects TRBV5-1 to TRBJ2-5; D call uncertain. The germline V gene encodes CDR1 SGHRS and CDR2 YFSETQ. The V end lost 5 bases, the J end lost 0 bases, and 5 bases lay between the germline ends. This CDR3 spans 12 amino acids. The CDR3 bases are TGCGCCAGCAGGGACGACCAAGAGACCCAGTACTTC. This codes for CASRDDQETQYF.

This chain links TRBV19 with TRBJ2-3; 11 nucleotides match TRBD2. Trimming removed 3 bases from V and 3 bases from J; junction bases left unmatched: 8. Germline CDR1 is LNHDA and CDR2 is SQIVND (reference sequence). The CDR3 is made up of 17 amino acids. DNA of the CDR3: TGTGCCAGTAGTATTAGGGCTAGCGGGAGGCGGACAGATACGCAGTATTTT. Translating gives CASSIRASGRRTDTQYF. The variable domain in full, with the rest retrieved from reference TRBV19 and TRBJ2-3, is DGGITQSPKYLFRKEGQNVTLSCEQNLNHDAMYWYRQDPGQGLRLIYYSQIVNDFQKGDIAEGYSVSREKKESFPLTVTSAQKNPTAFYLCASSIRASGRRTDTQYFGPGTRLTVL.

The CDR3 sequence is CASSHGYANTGELFF. The CDR3, as DNA: TGTGCCAGCAGCCACGGGTACGCGAACACCGGGGAGCTGTTTTTT. The chain employs TRBV3-1 (or the pseudogene TRBV3-2) and TRBJ2-2, with no clear D. Trimming removed 3 bases at V and 0 bases at J, with 8 bases between. Germline lookup yields CDR1 LGHDT and CDR2 YNNKEL (reference sequence). The CDR3 covers 15 residues.

The sample holds one count of this clone. The J gene is TRBJ1-5, the V gene TRBV7-2; D not certain. Trimming pared 3 bases from V and 4 bases from J, leaving 13 bases between. The CDR3 sequence is 15 residues long. Germline assignment: CDR1 SGHTA and CDR2 FQGNSA. The CDR3 loop is CASSLSILENQPQHF. CDR3 DNA sequence: TGTGCCAGCAGCTTGAGCATTCTTGAAAATCAGCCCCAGCATTTT.

This chain links TRBV3-1 (or the pseudogene TRBV3-2) with TRBJ2-1; D tentatively fits TRBD1 or TRBD2 (6 bases each). Germline V CDR1 and CDR2: LGHDT, YNNKEL (reference sequence). This CDR3 is built from 16 residues. V lost 0 bases, J lost 3 bases, and 12 bases lay in between. CDR3 DNA: TGTGCCAGCAGCCAAGAAGAGGGGGGTAACTACAATGAGCAGTTCTTC. This codes for CASSQEEGGNYNEQFF.

The CDR3 region is CASSLVVGNTIYF. The CDR3 nucleotides are TGTGCCAGCAGCTTAGTAGTTGGAAACACCATATATTTT. V usage is TRBV11-3 and J usage is TRBJ1-3; D ambiguous. CDR3 length equals 13 residues. Germline V gene data show CDR1 as SGHNT and CDR2 as YENEEA. The V end lost 1 base, the J end lost 3 bases, and 4 bases lay between the germline ends.

This clone was seen a single time. The V call is TRBV10-3, the J call TRBJ2-3; 8 nucleotides align to TRBD2. Trimming at V came to 7 bases and at J to 2 bases, leaving 5 bases not matched to a gene. The germline gives CDR1 ENHRY, CDR2 SYGVKD. This CDR3 contains 14 residues. CDR3 nucleotides: TGTGCCATCACCCAGCGGGGGAACACAGATACGCAGTATTTT. Protein product: CAITQRGNTDTQYF.

This clone was observed a single time. The chain employs TRBV5-1 and TRBJ1-4; TRBD1 aligns across 11 bases. Germline V gene data show CDR1 as SGHRS and CDR2 as YFSETQ. The CDR3 spans 14 residues. Trimming cost V 4 bases and J 8 bases; bases outside gene matches: 4. CDR3: CASSLGTGGEKLFF. The CDR3 coding sequence is TGCGCCAGCAGCCTCGGGACAGGGGGGGAAAAACTGTTTTTT.

J is TRBJ2-3 and V is TRBV7-2; 9 nucleotides align to TRBD1. CDR1 SGHTA and CDR2 FQGNSA come from the germline V gene. The V and J ends lost 5 bases and 0 bases, in that order; junction bases with no gene match: 3. CDR3 length equals 15 residues. Written as DNA, the CDR3 is TGTGCCAGCAGCCGGACAGGGGCTAGCACAGATACGCAGTATTTT. Translation: CASSRTGASTDTQYF.

The chain uses TRBV11-3 and TRBJ2-3; D remains unclear. This CDR3 has 15 residues. The V end lost 1 base, the J end lost 4 bases, and 12 bases lay between the germline ends. Germline V gene data show CDR1 as SGHNT and CDR2 as YENEEA. This CDR3 is CASSLVSTSPDTQYF. CDR3 nucleotide sequence: TGTGCCAGCAGCTTAGTTTCCACCAGCCCAGATACGCAGTATTTT.

The V gene is TRBV3-1 (or the pseudogene TRBV3-2), the J gene TRBJ2-7, with 7 bases aligning to TRBD2. Germline CDR1 LGHDT, CDR2 YNNKEL (reference sequence). The ends lost 4 bases at V and 2 bases at J; junction bases unmatched: 8. This CDR3 is built from 15 residues. DNA of the CDR3: TGTGCCAGCAGCCTCCGGGACTACCGAACCTACGAGCAGTACTTC. Residues: CASSLRDYRTYEQYF.

The rearrangement uses TRBV7-2 and TRBJ1-1, with 10 positions matching TRBD1. Germline loops: CDR1 SGHTA, CDR2 FQGNSA. V dropped 5 bases and J dropped 4; count of bases not matched to a gene: 7. The CDR3 is made up of 15 amino acids. CDR3 amino acids: CASSPTTGGPTEAFF. In DNA form, the CDR3 reads TGTGCCAGCAGCCCGACGACAGGGGGCCCCACTGAAGCTTTCTTT.

The chain has TRBV5-4 and TRBJ2-7, with TRBD1 matching over 9 bases. Germline V lookup: CDR1 SGHNT, CDR2 YYREEE (reference sequence). The V gene end was trimmed by 4 bases and the J gene end by 5 bases; junction bases not matched to a gene: 19. CDR3 length: 18 residues. The CDR3 region has the DNA TGTGCCAGCAGCGTCCCGGGACAGGGAAGGGTCCCAAATGACGAGCAGTACTTC. It translates to CASSVPGQGRVPNDEQYF.

The rearrangement joins TRBV24-1 to TRBJ2-7; D is perhaps TRBD1 (5 bases). Germline CDR1 is KGHDR and CDR2 is SFDVKD. The CDR3 loop spans 16 amino acids. V dropped 4 bases and J dropped 1 base, with 16 bases sitting between them. CDR3 protein: CATSENSDSFSYEQYF. CDR3 nucleotides: TGTGCCACCAGTGAGAACTCTGACAGTTTTTCCTACGAGCAGTACTTC.

V gene TRBV27 combines with J gene TRBJ2-2, with TRBD2 as a possible D gene (6 bases). Trimming took 0 bases from V and 6 from J, leaving 8 bases between them. Germline-derived CDR1 and CDR2 are MNHEY and SMNVEV (reference sequence). The CDR3 is made up of 14 amino acids. The CDR3 DNA reads TGTGCCAGCAGTTTATCGGGAGGTTCCGGGGAGCTGTTTTTT. The encoded protein is CASSLSGGSGELFF.

The CDR3, as DNA: TGCAGTGCTAGTAGCGACGGGTATGAGCAGTTCTTC. Its protein product is CSASSDGYEQFF. This chain uses TRBV20-1 with TRBJ2-1; a weak D match, TRBD2 (5 bases). Germline CDR1 DFQATT, CDR2 SNEGSKA (reference sequence). V dropped 3 bases and J dropped 8 bases, with 11 bases sitting between them. This CDR3 has 12 residues.